This T cell receptor beta chain was captured by sequencing in a study of circulating and synovial CD4+ cells in juvenile arthritis. Whole-study results and caveats: The pathogenic-like versus bulk T cell difference escaped Vbeta family analysis. Measured synovium overlap likely understates the true shared repertoire. These blood cells shared more CDR3 sequences with synovium than bulk blood.

The CDR3 consists of 13 residues. CDR1 SGHTA and CDR2 FQGNSA come from the germline V gene. Trimming took 5 bases from V and 8 from J, leaving 13 bases between them. Clones were read by immunoSEQ multiplex PCR, and TCRdb kept only the in-frame ones, dropping some. The sample lists 30,000 to 35,000 clones; just under 97% were seen once. About this clone itself: Its target is not known.

The chain is built from TRBV7-2 and TRBJ1-3; D ambiguous. Material for sequencing was CD4+ T cells from blood. The TCR comes from a human donor with juvenile idiopathic arthritis. The CDR3: CASSPQILDTIYF. The CDR3 region has the DNA TGTGCCAGCAGCCCACAGATTCTGGACACCATATATTTT. Variable domain in full (rest from reference TRBV7-2 and TRBJ1-3): GAGVSQSPSNKVTEKGKDVELRCDPISGHTALYWYRQSLGQGLEFLIYFQGNSAPDKSGLPSDRFSAERTGGSVSTLTIQRTQQEDSAVYLCASSPQILDTIYFGEGSWLTVV.